The T cell receptor (beta chain) under discussion was sequenced for a study of T cell responses to AZD1222 COVID-19 vaccine. General observations from the study: Donors were largely white British and mainly female; clonal diversity was possibly underestimated. Only a handful of AZD1222 recipients, several in all, had baseline seropositivity.

A note on this clone: Its antigen is still unknown.

Data came from immunoSEQ multiplex PCR; TCRdb stores just in-frame clones and leaves some out. There are 140,000 to 150,000 clones in the sample; approximately 83% occur only once, and around 8% lies in the top ten. CDR1 is SNHLY and CDR2 is FYNNEI in the germline V gene. V was shortened by 6 bases and J by 4 bases, with 10 bases between the two germline ends. CDR3 size: 12 residues. Here the sequenced sample was peripheral blood, taken on day 0 of AZD1222 vaccination. The source of this sequence is an adult in good health. This rearrangement joins TRBV2 to TRBJ2-7; tentatively, D is TRBD1 (6 bases). The chain's CDR3 is CASREDRYEQYF. The CDR3 bases are TGTGCCAGCAGGGAGGACAGATACGAGCAGTACTTC.